Listed here is a single T cell receptor (beta chain). The antigen remains undetermined. This sample is part of a study of T cells after yellow fever vaccination. Overall study results and limits: Most clones from primary vaccination were detected again post-booster (96% CD4, approximately 90% CD8). The appearance of a small share of clonotypes in both CD4 and CD8 compartments was observed. Although the secondary response was weaker, it peaked faster, at day 5 versus 15.

A 5'RACE template-switching step, the method used to make TCR cDNA, added a universal primer site and UMIs. TCRdb fed the 5' RACE reads into MiXCR, producing one record per CDR3 protein. The top ten hold roughly a sixth of the sample, which has 350,000 to 450,000 distinct CDR3 sequences, roughly a sixth seen once. Trimming stripped 10 bases from V and 8 bases from J, with 19 bases between. The CDR3 loop spans 13 amino acids. CDR1 MNHEY and CDR2 SVGEGT come from the germline V gene. Source: PBMCs, taken before the yellow fever booster vaccination. The TCR comes from a man aged 18 to 30 who received the YFV17D yellow fever vaccine. The chain has TRBV6-2 or TRBV6-3 and TRBJ2-3; D remains unclear. Written as DNA, the CDR3 is TGTGCCATCACGAGGAAGTACGTCGGTACGCAGTATTTT. Protein product: CAITRKYVGTQYF.